These 5 T cell receptor beta chains were all obtained from the same sample, sequenced in a study of T cells after yellow fever vaccination. TCRdb processed the 5' RACE reads anew with MiXCR; each CDR3 protein has one entry. The repertoire has about 360,000 distinct CDR3 sequences, 6.2% of them found once; the top ten carry roughly 15%. The sample in question was PBMCs, obtained 5 days after the yellow fever booster vaccination. These receptors all come from a man younger than 45 who received the YFV17D yellow fever vaccine.

This clonotype was found a few times. J is TRBJ2-1 and V is TRBV5-1, with 9 bases fitting TRBD1. Looked up from germline, CDR1 is SGHRS and CDR2 is YFSETQ. The junction had 6 bases not matched to a gene; V was cut back by 0 bases and J by 2 bases. There are 17 residues in the CDR3. The CDR3 loop reads CASSLDAGTGPYNEQFF. CDR3 DNA: TGCGCCAGCAGCTTGGACGCGGGGACAGGGCCCTACAATGAGCAGTTCTTC.

This clonotype showed up just a few times. The chain links TRBV19 to TRBJ2-7; D possibly corresponds to TRBD1 (5 bases). The CDR3 is made up of 14 amino acids. From germline, CDR1 is LNHDA and CDR2 SQIVND (reference sequence). Trimming removed 9 bases from V and 1 base from J, with 16 bases in between. CDR3 loop: CASSFDRTSYEQYF. In DNA, the CDR3 is TGTGCCAGCTCATTCGACAGAACATCCTACGAGCAGTACTTC.

This chain joins TRBV6-5 and TRBJ2-5; 14 nucleotides line up with TRBD2. J was trimmed by 5 bases and V by 0 bases; bases with no gene match: 8. This CDR3 has 18 residues. Germline CDR1 MNHEY, CDR2 SVGAGI. CDR3: CASSYSSPGLAGGETQYF. The CDR3 DNA is TGTGCCAGCAGTTACTCATCCCCCGGACTAGCGGGAGGCGAGACCCAGTACTTC.

The V call is TRBV18, the J call TRBJ2-5; D perhaps matches TRBD2 (6 bases). V gave up 2 bases and J gave up 5 bases, with 15 bases separating them. The CDR3 is made up of 15 amino acids. Germline V gene lookup returns CDR1 KGHSH and CDR2 LQKENI. The CDR3 protein is CASSPRYTGDETQYF. In nucleotides, the CDR3 is TGTGCCAGCTCACCAAGGTACACGGGAGATGAGACCCAGTACTTC.

This clonotype was observed at least ten times. The CDR3 DNA is TGTGCCAGCAGCTTACTGCGGGCGAGCACAGATACGCAGTATTTT. Its protein is CASSLLRASTDTQYF. The rearrangement links TRBV7-8 to TRBJ2-3, with D perhaps TRBD2 (5 bases). V was clipped by 2 bases and J by 0 bases, with 9 bases between them. Germline V gene data show CDR1 as SGHVS and CDR2 as FQNEAQ. There are 15 residues in the CDR3.